The text below deals with one TCR beta chain. The entry originates in a study of blood T cell repertoires in COVID-19. Study background: Recovered status in Cohort 3 required two negative PCRs, clearance, or symptom resolution. Sources were T cells, B-cell-depleted T cells, or PBMCs; the material itself was cDNA or gDNA.

The cohort comprised adults aged roughly 18 to 90 years residing in approximately 25 US areas. Assignments of participants to cohorts depended upon their own reported clinical history. Assay used: immunoSEQ multiplex PCR; TCRdb lists only in-frame clones, some missing. The sample holds 330,000 or so clones, about 87% seen once. The sample consisted of PBMCs or T cells enriched from blood (not recorded which). The source is a man aged 40-49 years in a cohort exposed to, infected with or recovered from COVID-19 (not recorded which).

The DNA of the CDR3 is TGTGCCAGCAGCCAGGGTGGAAGTTTGGGGGGACGATACACAGATACGCAGTATTTT. This translates into CASSQGGSLGGRYTDTQYF. The V call is TRBV7-9, the J call TRBJ2-3; D perhaps matches TRBD2 (6 bases). V dropped 5 bases and J dropped 2 bases, with 26 bases sitting between them. The CDR3 covers 19 residues. The germline V gene encodes CDR1 SEHNR and CDR2 FQNEAQ (reference sequence).